Given below is one T cell receptor beta chain in context. Enrolment of Seattle patients took place during active infection, and they were followed longitudinally. The data were obtained in a study of blood T cell repertoires in COVID-19. About the research overall: PBMCs, B-cell-depleted T cells, or T cells were the source of the cDNA or gDNA that made up the material.

Under the authors' procedure: Reference gene primer amplification gave nucleated cell count estimates. Using immunoSEQ multiplex PCR, the repertoire was profiled, and TCRdb retains in-frame clones only, with some absent. V and J calls and clone size are as listed in that table; D and trimming were resolved from the DNA. Altogether a few hundred thousand clones are present, around 89% being singletons, with the ten largest covering 3%. Trimming took 4 bases from V and 6 from J, leaving 10 bases between them. The CDR3 has 12 amino acids. Germline loops: CDR1 SGHDT, CDR2 YYEEEE. This sequence was found in a woman aged 25 to 39 with COVID-19, enrolled during active disease. Sequenced material: peripheral blood. The chain employs TRBV5-6 and TRBJ1-1, with D possibly matching TRBD1 (6 bases). The CDR3 protein is CASSPDSPEAFF. For the CDR3, the DNA is TGTGCCAGCAGCCCGGACAGCCCTGAAGCTTTCTTT.